What follows are 16 T cell receptor beta chains derived from one specimen sequenced in a study of OX40 agonist ivuxolimab in advanced cancers. TCRdb's table, derived via immunoSEQ multiplex PCR, lists solely in-frame clones and lacks some. This repertoire shows 65,000 to 95,000 clones, around 93% found once; its top ten account for 9.5% to 12%. Source: CD4+ or CD8+ T cells sorted from blood, taken in a trial of the OX40 agonist ivuxolimab. These receptors were obtained from an adult with an advanced solid tumor such as melanoma, head and neck, liver or kidney cancer.

The chain recombines TRBV5-1 with TRBJ2-7; 7 bases line up with TRBD1. The CDR3 consists of 13 residues. CDR1 and CDR2 (germline): SGHRS, YFSETQ. The ends lost 4 bases at V and 5 bases at J; junction bases unmatched: 6. Here the CDR3 reads CASSRRTGDEQYF. Here the CDR3 DNA reads TGCGCCAGCAGCCGTCGTACAGGGGACGAGCAGTACTTC.

This clone was observed a single time. The chain combines TRBV7-2 with TRBJ2-7; 7 nucleotides line up with TRBD1. Germline lookup yields CDR1 SGHTA and CDR2 FQGNSA. After removal of 3 bases from V and 4 bases from J, the junction contained 3 bases not matched to a gene. The CDR3 sequence is 13 residues long. The CDR3 nucleotides read TGTGCCAGCAGCTTCGGACAGGAGTACGAGCAGTACTTC. Translation: CASSFGQEYEQYF.

The rearrangement links TRBV4-2 to TRBJ1-2; no definite D call. Trimming stripped 0 bases from V and 5 bases from J, with 19 bases between. CDR3 length equals 17 residues. Germline CDR1 LGHNA, CDR2 YNFKEQ. CDR3 region: CASSQDGIGQGLYGYTF. In DNA, the CDR3 is TGTGCCAGCAGCCAAGATGGGATTGGCCAAGGGCTTTATGGCTACACCTTC.

V and J are TRBV6-5 and TRBJ1-2; the match to TRBD1 covers 7 bases. CDR1 is MNHEY and CDR2 is SVGAGI in the germline V gene. The CDR3 totals 13 residues. The trim removed 2 bases at V and 3 bases at J, leaving 0 bases unmatched. CDR3 in DNA: TGTGCCAGCAGTTACCAGGGGGACTATGGCTACACCTTC. This encodes CASSYQGDYGYTF.

The J gene is TRBJ2-1, the V gene TRBV6-5; 7 nucleotides align to TRBD2. Germline V lookup: CDR1 MNHEY, CDR2 SVGAGI. This CDR3 is built from 15 residues. Trimming at V came to 3 bases and at J to 7 bases, leaving 9 bases not matched to a gene. CDR3 DNA sequence: TGTGCCAGCAGTTATCCGGGGGGTCCGCGGAATGAGCAGTTCTTC. Translation gives CASSYPGGPRNEQFF.

The chain couples TRBV4-2 to TRBJ1-4; weak D call: TRBD1 (6 bases). Trimming shortened V by 7 bases and J by 8 bases, and 11 bases separated the two germline ends. The germline V gene encodes CDR1 LGHNA and CDR2 YNFKEQ. The CDR3 sequence is 12 residues long. CDR3 residues: CASTSGGEKLFF. The CDR3 DNA is TGTGCCAGCACTTCCGGGGGCGAAAAACTGTTTTTT.

The chain links TRBV4-3 to TRBJ2-2; TRBD2 agrees at 8 bases. The trim removed 2 bases at V and 4 bases at J, leaving 9 bases unmatched. Germline CDR1 is LGHNA and CDR2 is YSLEER. CDR3 length: 17 residues. This CDR3 reads CASSQPPGLALTGELFF. The CDR3 region has the DNA TGCGCCAGCAGCCAACCTCCAGGACTAGCTCTCACCGGGGAGCTGTTTTTT.

This rearrangement joins TRBV9 to TRBJ2-7; 7 bases agree with TRBD2. Germline loops: CDR1 SGDLS, CDR2 YYNGEE. V lost 7 bases and J lost 4; bases outside the gene matches: 8. This CDR3 spans 13 amino acids. The CDR3 nucleotides read TGTGCCAGCGGGAGGGGCGCCCAGTACGAGCAGTACTTC. Translation: CASGRGAQYEQYF.

V and J are TRBV7-2 and TRBJ1-2; a possible D gene is TRBD1 (5 bases). The CDR3 totals 12 residues. Trimming took 5 bases from V and 3 from J, leaving 7 bases between them. Germline V gives CDR1 SGHTA, CDR2 FQGNSA. CDR3 nucleotides: TGTGCCAGCAGCGGGGGGTACTATGGCTACACCTTC. Amino acids: CASSGGYYGYTF.

DNA of the CDR3: TGCAGCGCAACAGGGGAGCCTTTGGGAAACACCATATATTTT. It encodes CSATGEPLGNTIYF. J is TRBJ1-3 and V is TRBV29-1; 7 nucleotides agree with TRBD1. Per germline, CDR1 SQVTM and CDR2 ANQGSEA. V dropped 7 bases and J dropped 4; count of bases not matched to a gene: 10. This CDR3 comprises 14 residues.

V and J are TRBV6-5 and TRBJ2-2; 7 bases match TRBD2. Germline V gives CDR1 MNHEY, CDR2 SVGAGI. The length of the CDR3 is 14 residues. Losses at the gene ends were 5 bases for V and 9 bases for J; bases not matched to a gene: 9. This chain's CDR3 is CASSRTSGARELFF. The CDR3 bases are TGTGCCAGCAGTCGGACTAGTGGTGCGAGGGAGCTGTTTTTT.

This chain connects TRBV10-3 to TRBJ2-6; D might be TRBD1 (6 bases). Per the germline V gene, CDR1 is ENHRY and CDR2 is SYGVKD. The CDR3 has 18 amino acids. V was cut by 2 bases and J by 0 bases, with 14 bases left in between. The CDR3 DNA sequence: TGTGCCATCAGTGAGAAGTGGGACACGAGCTCTGGGGCCAACGTCCTGACTTTC. Protein product: CAISEKWDTSSGANVLTF.

This clone was counted a few times. The chain couples TRBV6-5 to TRBJ1-5, with D unresolved. Germline V gene sequence: CDR1 MNHEY, CDR2 SVGAGI. Between the trimmed V and J ends, which lost 11 bases and 3 bases, there was a span of 14 bases. This CDR3 is 13 amino acids long. The CDR3 nucleotides read TGTGCCGTGGCGGCCGGCATCAATCAGCCCCAGCATTTT. The encoded protein is CAVAAGINQPQHF.

This rearrangement joins TRBV29-1 to TRBJ2-5; maybe TRBD2 (6 bases). The CDR3 contains 15 residues. From germline, CDR1 is SQVTM and CDR2 ANQGSEA. The ends were cut back, 0 bases at V and 1 base at J, with 12 bases in the middle. In nucleotides, the CDR3 is TGCAGCGTTGAAGATCTTCTGGGGGGCCAAGAGACCCAGTACTTC. Protein sequence: CSVEDLLGGQETQYF.

This clone showed up many times. This rearrangement joins TRBV10-3 to TRBJ2-7, with D perhaps being TRBD1 or TRBD2 (5 bases each). Trimming removed 10 bases from V and 3 bases from J, with 10 bases in between. CDR1 and CDR2 from the germline V gene are ENHRY and SYGVKD. CDR3 size: 11 residues. CDR3 residues: CATGTYYEQYF. CDR3 DNA: TGTGCCACCGGGACCTACTACGAGCAGTACTTC.

The genes are TRBV6-5 and TRBJ2-5; 7 bases match TRBD1. CDR1 is MNHEY and CDR2 is SVGAGI in the germline V gene. V dropped 6 bases and J dropped 4; count of bases not matched to a gene: 11. The CDR3 sequence is 15 residues long. CDR3 in DNA: TGTGCCAGCAGATTCCCTACAGGGGCGGGAGAGACCCAGTACTTC. Protein: CASRFPTGAGETQYF.